A selection of T cell receptor beta chains follows, all from one sample in a study of blood T cell repertoires in COVID-19. Using immunoSEQ multiplex PCR, the repertoire was profiled, and TCRdb retains in-frame clones only, with some absent. This repertoire shows approximately 470,000 clones, 75% to 90% found once; its top ten account for approximately 0.7%. The specimen sequenced was PBMCs or T cells enriched from blood (not recorded which). These receptors all stem from a woman aged 18-29 years who had recovered from COVID-19. Both conserved end residues are trimmed from each CDR3. The D gene is left open where the match is weak.

TRBJ2-5 | TRBV3-1/TRBV3-2 | TRBD2 | ASSQEGRGGRETQY
TRBJ2-1 | TRBV5-1 | . | ASGGGNEQF
TRBJ2-7 | TRBV5-1 | TRBD1 | ASSLVGQGGREQY
TRBJ1-4 | TRBV10-3 | . | AISESSRGEKLF
TRBJ1-1 | TRBV5-4 | . | ASSLRLANTEAF
TRBJ2-2 | TRBV15 | TRBD2 | ATSRDLAAANTGELF
TRBJ1-6 | TRBV2 | . | ASSLGLSPLH
TRBJ1-1 | TRBV4-1 | . | ASSQVPGTLNTEAF
TRBJ2-3 | TRBV30 | . | AWSSFTDTQY
TRBJ2-5 | TRBV7-8 | . | ASIGSSPGAGIKETQY
TRBJ2-1 | TRBV7-9 | TRBD2 | ASSPLAGRTYNEQF
TRBJ1-3 | TRBV6-5 | TRBD1 | ASSYGGQGLGNTIY
TRBJ2-2 | TRBV18 | TRBD2 | ASSPLRLAGGPNTGELF
TRBJ1-5 | TRBV2 | TRBD1 | ASQSGGNQPQH
TRBJ2-3 | TRBV7-2 | . | ASSSGPGDTQY
TRBJ2-1 | TRBV4-2 | TRBD1 | ASSSGQGRNEQF
TRBJ2-3 | TRBV9 | . | ASSVVAAGTDTQY
TRBJ1-6 | TRBV30 | . | AWKSSYNSPLH
TRBJ1-5 | TRBV30 | TRBD1 | AWTGQGGQPQH
TRBJ2-7 | TRBV12-3/TRBV12-4 | . | ASSLRTAYEQY
TRBJ2-7 | TRBV6-5 | TRBD2 | ASIRAGGAYEQY
TRBJ1-1 | TRBV5-8 | TRBD1 | ASSLRQGLLRTEAF
TRBJ1-2 | TRBV7-2 | TRBD1 | ASSPDREDYGYT
TRBJ1-1 | TRBV3-1/TRBV3-2 | TRBD1 | ASFDRGGTEAF
TRBJ1-2 | TRBV18 | . | ASSPRVGNYGYT
TRBJ1-4 | TRBV11-2 | . | ASSLDQFNEKLF
TRBJ1-2 | TRBV12-3/TRBV12-4 | . | ASSPQEERGYT
TRBJ1-3 | TRBV6-5 | . | ASSYSTGVSGNTIY
TRBJ2-3 | TRBV2 | TRBD1 | ASNIGGQGTDTQY
TRBJ1-2 | TRBV7-2 | TRBD1 | ASSSLTGTGEYGYT
TRBJ1-5 | TRBV6-5 | . | ASRTGGQPQH
TRBJ1-1 | TRBV5-1 | . | ASGHPSGRGNTEAF
TRBJ2-5 | TRBV9 | TRBD1 | ASSVDAGGEETQY
TRBJ1-5 | TRBV30 | TRBD1 | AWSGTGDQPQH
TRBJ1-5 | TRBV15 | TRBD1 | ATSSDRQGNQPQH
TRBJ2-3 | TRBV7-9 | . | ASSLVTEVQY
TRBJ1-1 | TRBV5-1 | TRBD1 | ASSAGTVGANTEAF
TRBJ2-2 | TRBV7-9 | . | ASSPDRRNTGELF
TRBJ2-7 | TRBV30 | . | AWSVGTYEQY
TRBJ1-2 | TRBV19 | . | ASSLYPDSSYGYT
TRBJ2-1 | TRBV27 | . | ASSFLPLYNEQF
TRBJ1-1 | TRBV7-2 | . | ASSSDPEAMNTEAF
TRBJ1-1 | TRBV3-1/TRBV3-2 | . | ASSQEAGETEAF
TRBJ1-6 | TRBV5-1 | TRBD1 | ASSWGRDRPNSPLH
TRBJ1-2 | TRBV4-2 | . | ASSHRLGVLGLGYT
TRBJ1-3 | TRBV5-4 | TRBD1 | ASSRDRGSGNTIY
TRBJ2-2 | TRBV7-2 | TRBD2 | ASRGRAVTGELF
TRBJ2-7 | TRBV5-4 | . | ASSTTGSYEQY